The 10 T cell receptor beta chains listed next were all sequenced from one sample in a study of identical twins. TCRdb re-called the 5' RACE reads through MiXCR, storing one row per CDR3 protein. The sample lists 500,000 to 550,000 distinct CDR3 sequences, roughly a fifth occurring once. The same sample was also used in a study of T cells expressing NK-cell markers.

The specimen sequenced was CD4+ T cells sorted from blood. The receptor source for this set is a woman under 30 in good health.

V is TRBV10-3 and J is TRBJ2-1; no firm D call. This CDR3 has 14 residues. Trimming took off 4 bases at V and 4 bases at J, with 11 bases between the two ends. The germline gives CDR1 ENHRY, CDR2 SYGVKD. The CDR3 sequence is CAISGPQTYNEQFF. The CDR3 DNA sequence: TGTGCCATCAGTGGACCACAAACGTACAATGAGCAGTTCTTC.

This clonotype was counted between two and nine times. The V gene is TRBV29-1, the J gene TRBJ2-5; D is perhaps TRBD1 or TRBD2 (6 bases each). Germline CDR1 reads SQVTM; CDR2 reads ANQGSEA. The CDR3 totals 13 residues. V was pared by 4 bases and J by 2 bases, with 11 bases between. CDR3 residues: CSVGQGRQETQYF. In nucleotides, the CDR3 is TGCAGCGTTGGTCAGGGGAGGCAAGAGACCCAGTACTTC. The whole variable domain, filled in from reference TRBV29-1 and TRBJ2-5, reads SAVISQKPSRDICQRGTSLTIQCQVDSQVTMMFWYRQQPGQSLTLIATANQGSEATYESGFVIDKFPISRPNLTFSTLTVSNMSPEDSSIYLCSVGQGRQETQYFGPGTRLLVL.

A few counts support this clonotype. The chain joins TRBV11-2 to TRBJ2-1, with a weak D call TRBD2 (7 bases). In germline, CDR1 is SGHAT, CDR2 FQNNGV. V was shortened by 2 bases and J by 6 bases, with 20 bases between the two germline ends. The CDR3 length is 17 residues. CDR3 sequence: CASSLRIGGLGGNEQFF. DNA of the CDR3: TGTGCCAGCAGCTTAAGGATCGGTGGACTAGGGGGCAATGAGCAGTTCTTC.

This sequence joins TRBV20-1 and TRBJ2-3, with D uncertain. This CDR3 region has 13 residues. CDR1 is DFQATT, CDR2 SNEGSKA, per germline (reference sequence). Trimming pared 3 bases from V and 0 bases from J, leaving 7 bases between. The CDR3 reads CSARQSSTDTQYF. The CDR3, as DNA: TGCAGTGCTAGGCAGAGTAGCACAGATACGCAGTATTTT.

The chain joins TRBV10-2 to TRBJ2-7; 10 bases match TRBD1. The CDR3 contains 14 residues. Trimming at V came to 6 bases and at J to 3 bases, leaving 5 bases not matched to a gene. CDR1 is WSHSY and CDR2 is SAAADI in the germline V gene. Here the CDR3 reads CASRGDRGHYEQYF. The CDR3 DNA reads TGCGCCAGCAGGGGGGACAGGGGCCACTACGAGCAGTACTTC.

The rearrangement links TRBV5-1 to TRBJ1-3, with 9 bases that match TRBD1. Unmatched junction bases numbered 4, after V lost 3 bases and J lost 0 bases. The germline V gene encodes CDR1 SGHRS and CDR2 YFSETQ. The CDR3 covers 16 residues. The DNA of the CDR3 is TGCGCCAGCAGCTCCGGGACAGGGACCTCTGGAAACACCATATATTTT. This codes for CASSSGTGTSGNTIYF.

This clonotype has only a few counts. The chain links TRBV7-6 to TRBJ2-5; TRBD1 might be the D (6 bases). Germline V gene data show CDR1 as SGHVS and CDR2 as FNYEAQ. Trimming stripped 2 bases from V and 5 bases from J, with 15 bases between. This CDR3 spans 15 amino acids. The CDR3 DNA is TGTGCCAGCAGCTTAAAGGGGGAGTATCGGGAGACCCAGTACTTC. Amino acids: CASSLKGEYRETQYF.

This clonotype was observed a handful of times. The chain recombines TRBV20-1 with TRBJ1-1; D unresolved. Trimming took off 4 bases at V and 5 bases at J, with 5 bases between the two ends. The CDR3 has 10 amino acids. Per the germline V gene, CDR1 is DFQATT and CDR2 is SNEGSKA (reference sequence). The CDR3 reads CSAKGTEAFF. CDR3 DNA sequence: TGCAGTGCTAAAGGGACTGAAGCTTTCTTT.

This chain joins TRBV29-1 and TRBJ2-3; D is uncertain. This CDR3 region has 12 residues. From germline, CDR1 is SQVTM and CDR2 ANQGSEA. The V end was cut by 1 base, the J end by 5 bases, with 7 bases between. CDR3 in amino acids: CSVEGREDTQYF. The CDR3 DNA follows: TGCAGCGTTGAAGGGAGAGAAGATACGCAGTATTTT.

The CDR3 DNA reads TGCAGTGCCCCCGAGCCTGGAGATACGCAGTATTTT. It is translated as CSAPEPGDTQYF. The chain is built from TRBV20-1 and TRBJ2-3, with D unresolved. The CDR3 spans 12 residues. Trimming took 6 bases from V and 5 from J, leaving 12 bases between them. The germline CDR1 and CDR2 sequences are DFQATT and SNEGSKA (reference sequence).